A selection of T cell receptor beta chains follows, all from one sample in a study of cytomegalovirus exposure and HLA in healthy donors. Assay used: immunoSEQ multiplex PCR; TCRdb lists only in-frame clones, some missing. The sample lists 73,000 or so clones; roughly 73% were seen once. Source material: PBMCs. The receptors here all came from a woman in her 40s in good health and CMV-seropositive. The CDR3 runs from the conserved cysteine through the conserved F or W. Each record gives: J gene, V gene, CDR3 length, CDR3 protein.

TRBJ1-2 | TRBV6-5 | 14 | CASRQTGINYGYTF
TRBJ2-1 | TRBV5-1 | 17 | CASSHGAGGGVIDEQFF
TRBJ1-1 | TRBV11-2 | 12 | CASSLDITEAFF
TRBJ2-7 | TRBV6-4 | 15 | CASSLGAGGSYEQYF
TRBJ2-5 | TRBV25-1 | 11 | CASSESRTQYF
TRBJ1-5 | TRBV19 | 12 | CGGPRRRQPQHF
TRBJ2-6 | TRBV4-1 | 18 | CASSPTGGLLSGANVLTF
TRBJ1-1 | TRBV4-3 | 14 | CASSQYRGGTEAFF
TRBJ2-3 | TRBV19 | 15 | CASSDRGGSTDTQYF
TRBJ1-1 | TRBV7-9 | 13 | CASSPTMNTEAFF
TRBJ2-5 | TRBV5-1 | 20 | CASSRDLDRGRSGLQETQYF
TRBJ1-1 | TRBV5-1 | 14 | CASSPPSTGTEAFF
TRBJ2-3 | TRBV4-1 | 16 | CASSTRTSGTSDTQYF
TRBJ1-5 | TRBV9 | 14 | CASSFTGGNQPQHF
TRBJ2-3 | TRBV7-9 | 13 | CASSFGQGDTQYF
TRBJ1-2 | TRBV6-1 | 14 | CASSEVDRAAGYTF
TRBJ1-5 | TRBV11-2 | 14 | CASSLAGYNQPQHF
TRBJ1-1 | TRBV6-1 | 12 | CASSAPATGAFF
TRBJ1-3 | TRBV30 | 14 | CAWSLTGAGNTIYF
TRBJ1-2 | TRBV18 | 13 | CASSPLSEYGYTF
TRBJ2-1 | TRBV29-1 | 14 | CSAEDLARGPKQFF
TRBJ2-7 | TRBV28 | 12 | CASTRDAYEQYF
TRBJ2-1 | TRBV9 | 15 | CASSEGRGKSNEQFF
TRBJ2-3 | TRBV4-1 | 18 | CASSPHLQGALRRDTQYF
TRBJ2-5 | TRBV4-3 | 15 | CASSQDDSGMETQYF
TRBJ2-7 | TRBV19 | 14 | CASSPRTGGYEQYF
TRBJ1-1 | TRBV6-5 | 15 | CASSPPGGLNTEAFF
TRBJ1-1 | TRBV18 | 15 | CASSPRVDMNTEAFF
TRBJ1-1 | TRBV19 | 14 | CASTRQGTNTEAFF
TRBJ2-3 | TRBV5-4 | 15 | CASSLRPQGTDTQYF
TRBJ1-3 | TRBV7-8 | 18 | CASSFYPPGQGTGNTIYF
TRBJ2-2 | TRBV7-9 | 13 | CASSLDRTGELFF
TRBJ2-7 | TRBV30 | 17 | CAWSVRVQAYQSDEQYF
TRBJ2-1 | TRBV5-1 | 13 | CASSPGLQPQQFF
TRBJ2-7 | TRBV28 | 15 | CASSFQTGAGYEQYF
TRBJ2-5 | TRBV6-5 | 14 | CASSYGLNQETQYF
TRBJ2-7 | TRBV4-1 | 17 | CASSQHLLAEAPYEQYF
TRBJ2-2 | TRBV4-1 | 18 | CASSQGTSGRVNTGELFF
TRBJ2-2 | TRBV5-1 | 17 | CASSYGTSGTNTGELFF
TRBJ2-5 | TRBV7-2 | 15 | CASSFDRGRTETQYF
TRBJ1-1 | TRBV4-2 | 15 | CASSYRGPPSSEAFF
TRBJ2-7 | TRBV6-5 | 12 | CASSSQGDEQYF
TRBJ1-1 | TRBV9 | 15 | CASSVVAGAATEAFF